Listed below are T cell receptor beta chains from one sample, sequenced in a study of cytomegalovirus exposure and HLA in healthy donors. Clones were sequenced by immunoSEQ multiplex PCR, and TCRdb holds only the in-frame ones, with some missing. The sample contains approximately 180,000 clones, roughly 13% of which appear only once. Sequenced: PBMCs. The receptors shown here come from a man aged 50 or older in good health and CMV-seropositive. The CDR3 runs from the conserved cysteine through the conserved F or W. The order of the fields is J gene, V gene, clone size, CDR3 length, D gene, CDR3 protein, CDR3 DNA. The D gene is left open where the match is weak. Expanded clones get a size class; other rows say once, few or many, or leave the size out.

TRBJ1-3,TRBV27,once,15,.,CASSLSGRAGNTIYF,TGTGCCAGCAGTTTATCAGGGAGGGCTGGAAACACCATATATTTT
TRBJ1-2,TRBV7-9,.,13,.,CASRGASNYGYTF,TGTGCCAGCAGAGGGGCCTCTAACTATGGCTACACCTTC
TRBJ1-3,TRBV6-6,.,16,TRBD1,CASIPGGDRSGNTIYF,TGTGCCAGCATCCCGGGAGGGGACAGATCCGGAAACACCATATATTTT
TRBJ2-3,TRBV27,.,16,.,CASSLIGGVYTDTQYF,TGTGCCAGCAGTTTAATAGGCGGGGTTTACACAGATACGCAGTATTTT
TRBJ2-2,TRBV5-4,.,15,.,CASSPESGVSGELFF,TGTGCCAGCAGCCCCGAGTCGGGAGTATCCGGGGAGCTGTTTTTT
TRBJ1-5,TRBV10-3,few,13,TRBD1,CATNRGLVEPQHF,TGTGCCACAAACAGGGGCCTTGTAGAGCCCCAGCATTTT
TRBJ1-5,TRBV2,few,15,TRBD1,CASSLQGEFGQPQHF,TGTGCCAGCAGTTTACAGGGGGAGTTCGGTCAGCCCCAGCATTTT
TRBJ2-7,TRBV7-2,few,15,TRBD1,CASSFGGTGVGEQYF,TGTGCCAGCAGCTTTGGGGGGACAGGGGTGGGCGAGCAGTACTTC
TRBJ2-5,TRBV11-3,few,15,TRBD2,CASSHSRGVEETQYF,TGTGCCAGCAGCCACTCGCGGGGGGTCGAAGAGACCCAGTACTTC
TRBJ1-5,TRBV6-1,few,14,.,CASSEWLQGQPQHF,TGTGCCAGCAGTGAATGGTTACAGGGCCAGCCCCAGCATTTT
TRBJ2-2,TRBV5-6,few,18,TRBD2,CASSSPSSSGGAGGELFF,TGTGCCAGCAGCTCCCCCTCTTCTAGCGGGGGGGCCGGTGGGGAGCTGTTTTTT
TRBJ2-3,TRBV5-4,few,15,TRBD2,CASTLAGSSTDTQYF,TGTGCCAGCACCCTAGCGGGATCTAGCACAGATACGCAGTATTTT
TRBJ2-5,TRBV28,once,13,TRBD2,CATTRGGQETQYF,TGTGCCACCACCCGGGGGGGACAAGAGACCCAGTACTTC
TRBJ1-4,TRBV5-1,.,14,.,CASSLSASNEKLFF,TGCGCCAGCAGCTTATCCGCGTCAAATGAAAAACTGTTTTTT
TRBJ2-5,TRBV2,.,13,TRBD1,CASSGQGDETQYF,TGTGCCAGCAGTGGACAGGGGGATGAGACCCAGTACTTC
TRBJ2-3,TRBV6-5,.,14,TRBD1,CASSDRGGTDTQYF,TGTGCCAGCAGCGACAGGGGGGGAACAGATACGCAGTATTTT
TRBJ1-6,TRBV5-1,.,14,TRBD1,CASSLKQGNSPLHF,TGCGCCAGCAGCTTGAAACAGGGGAATTCACCCCTCCACTTT
TRBJ1-2,TRBV15,.,16,.,CATSRALEGHSYGYTF,TGTGCCACCAGCAGGGCCCTGGAGGGGCATAGCTATGGCTACACCTTC
TRBJ1-2,TRBV10-2,.,13,.,CASTDGANYGYTF,TGCGCCAGCACGGACGGGGCTAACTATGGCTACACCTTC
TRBJ2-1,TRBV7-8,.,19,TRBD2,CASSLGGTSGGREGNEQFF,TGTGCCAGCAGCTTAGGAGGGACTAGCGGGGGCCGGGAGGGGAATGAGCAGTTCTTC
TRBJ1-2,TRBV5-1,.,13,TRBD1,CASSPGGSYGYTF,TGCGCCAGCAGCCCAGGGGGCTCTTATGGCTACACCTTC
TRBJ1-1,TRBV6-1,.,16,.,CASSEARAGKGPEAFF,TGTGCCAGCAGTGAAGCGCGAGCGGGGAAGGGACCTGAAGCTTTCTTT
TRBJ1-5,TRBV6-6,.,14,TRBD1,CASSSQGGDQPQHF,TGTGCCAGCAGTTCACAGGGGGGGGACCAGCCCCAGCATTTT
TRBJ1-1,TRBV7-2,few,15,.,CASSVGVGVGAEAFF,TGTGCCAGCAGCGTCGGGGTGGGTGTGGGCGCTGAAGCTTTCTTT
TRBJ2-7,TRBV9,few,13,.,CASSVEQGDEQYF,TGTGCCAGCAGCGTAGAACAGGGTGACGAGCAGTACTTC
TRBJ1-1,TRBV14,few,13,.,CASSQDQNTEAFF,TGTGCCAGCAGCCAAGATCAGAACACTGAAGCTTTCTTT
TRBJ2-1,TRBV5-6,.,14,TRBD2,CASSTTGGDNEQFF,TGTGCCAGCAGCACGACGGGGGGGGACAATGAGCAGTTCTTC
TRBJ1-1,TRBV12-5,few,13,.,CASVDRMNTEAFF,TGTGCTAGTGTTGACAGAATGAACACTGAAGCTTTCTTT
TRBJ2-6,TRBV5-1,few,16,.,CASSPEAGPGANVLTF,TGCGCCAGCAGCCCGGAGGCGGGGCCTGGGGCCAACGTCCTGACTTTC